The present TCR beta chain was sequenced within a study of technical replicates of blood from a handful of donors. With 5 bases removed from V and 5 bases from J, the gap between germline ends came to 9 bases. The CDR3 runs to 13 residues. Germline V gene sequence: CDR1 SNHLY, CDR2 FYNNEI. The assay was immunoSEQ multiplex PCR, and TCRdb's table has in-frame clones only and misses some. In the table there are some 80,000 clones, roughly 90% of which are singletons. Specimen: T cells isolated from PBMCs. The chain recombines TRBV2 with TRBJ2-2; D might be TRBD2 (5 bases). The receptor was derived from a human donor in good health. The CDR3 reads CASSLAQTGELFF. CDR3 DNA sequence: TGTGCCAGCAGTCTAGCACAGACCGGGGAGCTGTTTTTT.